Below, 28 T cell receptor beta chains from the same sample are listed, as sequenced in a study of T cell responses to AZD1222 COVID-19 vaccine. Repertoires were generated with immunoSEQ multiplex PCR, while TCRdb's copy carries only in-frame clones and drops some. Of roughly 200,000 clones in the sample, over 80% were seen once. The input for sequencing was peripheral blood, taken on day 0 of AZD1222 vaccination. The receptors derive from an adult in good health.

The J gene is TRBJ1-5, the V gene TRBV6-6; D is undetermined. The CDR3 loop spans 15 amino acids. The germline gives CDR1 MNHNY, CDR2 SVGAGI (reference sequence). V was trimmed by 2 bases and J by 2 bases, leaving 10 bases between them. Here the CDR3 reads CASSYNLGGNQPQHF. The CDR3 DNA is TGTGCCAGCAGTTACAACTTGGGCGGCAATCAGCCCCAGCATTTT.

This chain uses TRBV5-4 with TRBJ2-6; D is ambiguous. The V and J ends lost 0 bases and 0 bases respectively, with 13 bases between them. There are 18 residues in the CDR3. Germline V gives CDR1 SGHNT, CDR2 YYREEE (reference sequence). CDR3 protein: CASSLDTMTLSGANVLTF. CDR3 nucleotides: TGTGCCAGCAGCTTGGACACCATGACTCTCTCTGGGGCCAACGTCCTGACTTTC.

The chain has TRBV18 and TRBJ1-2, with 9 nucleotides matching TRBD1. CDR1 and CDR2 (germline): KGHSH, LQKENI. The CDR3 consists of 13 residues. V was clipped by 1 base and J by 10 bases; unmatched bases: 4. CDR3 nucleotides: TGTGCCAGCTCACCACGGACAGGGGAGGACTACACCTTC. This codes for CASSPRTGEDYTF.

The rearrangement links TRBV4-3 to TRBJ2-3; tentative D call: TRBD2 (6 bases). Trimming left V 0 bases short and J 2 bases short, with 15 bases between. Germline V gene data show CDR1 as LGHNA and CDR2 as YSLEER. CDR3 length: 17 amino acids. The CDR3 spells CASSQDLRRGTTDTQYF. The CDR3 DNA is TGCGCCAGCAGCCAAGATCTGCGGCGGGGTACCACAGATACGCAGTATTTT.

V usage is TRBV7-2 and J usage is TRBJ2-7; a possible D gene is TRBD2 (7 bases). V was trimmed by 1 base and J by 7 bases, leaving 17 bases between them. The germline gives CDR1 SGHTA, CDR2 FQGNSA. This CDR3 has 15 residues. This CDR3 is CASSLGGGQVYEQYF. In DNA form, the CDR3 reads TGTGCCAGCAGCTTAGGCGGGGGCCAAGTCTATGAGCAGTACTTC.

CDR3 protein: CASFDTDNSPLHF. As DNA, the CDR3 is TGCGCCAGTTTCGACACGGATAATTCACCCCTCCACTTT. The chain couples TRBV5-1 to TRBJ1-6; D gene unclear. The germline CDR1 and CDR2 sequences are SGHRS and YFSETQ. The CDR3 runs to 13 residues. Trimming removed 8 bases at V and 5 bases at J, with 11 bases between.

This rearrangement joins TRBV29-1 to TRBJ2-6, with unresolved D. CDR1 SQVTM and CDR2 ANQGSEA come from the germline V gene. V lost 6 bases, J lost 8 bases, and 20 bases lay in between. The CDR3 extends over 15 amino acids. The CDR3 loop is CSVANAALGSNVLTF. CDR3 DNA sequence: TGCAGCGTCGCCAATGCTGCTCTGGGGTCCAACGTCCTGACTTTC.

This clone was recorded once. The V gene is TRBV6-5, the J gene TRBJ1-1; D is perhaps TRBD1 (6 bases). Trimming took off 6 bases at V and 4 bases at J, with 9 bases between the two ends. Looked up from germline, CDR1 is MNHEY and CDR2 is SVGAGI. The CDR3 has 12 residues. This CDR3 reads CASRAGATEAFF. The CDR3, as DNA: TGTGCCAGCAGAGCAGGGGCCACTGAAGCTTTCTTT.

The chain employs TRBV7-9 and TRBJ1-1; no definite D call. CDR1 is SEHNR, CDR2 FQNEAQ, per germline (reference sequence). The germline V and J ends were trimmed by 5 bases and 3 bases, with 4 bases remaining between them. This CDR3 contains 11 residues. DNA for the CDR3: TGTGCCAGCAGCATCGACACTGAAGCTTTCTTT. As protein: CASSIDTEAFF. Combining the CDR3 with reference TRBV7-9 and TRBJ1-1 gives the whole variable domain DTGVSQNPRHKITKRGQNVTFRCDPISEHNRLYWYRQTLGQGPEFLTYFQNEAQLEKSRLLSDRFSAERPKGSFSTLEIQRTEQGDSAMYLCASSIDTEAFFGQGTRLTVV.

The chain is built from TRBV4-3 and TRBJ2-7; tentatively, D is TRBD1 (6 bases). Between the trimmed V and J ends, which lost 0 bases and 7 bases, there was a span of 19 bases. Germline loops: CDR1 LGHNA, CDR2 YSLEER. CDR3 length: 16 residues. The CDR3 coding sequence is TGCGCCAGCAGCCAAGATATGGCGAACAGGGCGAGGGAGCAGTACTTC. Its translation: CASSQDMANRAREQYF.

The chain couples TRBV5-6 to TRBJ1-3; D is unclear. CDR3 length: 14 amino acids. Trimming took off 5 bases at V and 3 bases at J, with 12 bases between the two ends. Germline CDR1 SGHDT, CDR2 YYEEEE. The CDR3 protein is CASSRLEVGNTIYF. CDR3 nucleotides: TGTGCCAGCAGTAGGTTGGAGGTTGGAAACACCATATATTTT.

Remarks on this clone: One end of the junction varies from germline; a read error may be responsible. The gene calls are TRBV28 and TRBJ1-2; 9 bases fit TRBD1. Germline CDR1 MDHEN, CDR2 SYDVKM. This CDR3 is built from 17 residues. The CDR3 DNA sequence: TGTGCCAGCAGTTTAGAGACTTGGACAGGGGTTAACAATGGCTACACCTTC. Protein sequence: CASSLETWTGVNNGYTF.

The rearrangement links TRBV2 to TRBJ2-5; possible D gene TRBD2, 5 bases. The CDR3 is 13 amino acids. Trimming shortened V by 8 bases and J by 1 base, and 11 bases separated the two germline ends. Germline assignment: CDR1 SNHLY and CDR2 FYNNEI. CDR3 amino acids: CASRVGIQETQYF. As DNA, the CDR3 is TGTGCCAGCCGAGTCGGGATCCAAGAGACCCAGTACTTC.

The J gene is TRBJ1-1, the V gene TRBV19, with D tentatively TRBD1 (5 bases). The CDR3 has 17 amino acids. V lost 3 bases, J lost 0 bases, and 17 bases lay in between. Germline CDR1 LNHDA, CDR2 SQIVND (reference sequence). In DNA, the CDR3 is TGTGCCAGTAGTATTCAGGGCCTTTCAGGTCTGAACACTGAAGCTTTCTTT. Protein product: CASSIQGLSGLNTEAFF.

This clone was seen once. As DNA, the CDR3 is TGTGCCAGCAGCTTAGATTGGAGGTCCGAGCAGTACTTC. Translation: CASSLDWRSEQYF. The chain carries TRBV11-2 and TRBJ2-7; perhaps TRBD2 as D (5 bases). In germline, CDR1 is SGHAT, CDR2 FQNNGV. The CDR3 spans 13 residues. The V gene lost 0 bases and the J gene lost 6 bases, with 9 bases spanning the gap.

The chain carries TRBV5-1 and TRBJ1-2; 11 bases map to TRBD1. The CDR3 totals 14 residues. V dropped 6 bases and J dropped 7; count of bases not matched to a gene: 8. Germline V gene data show CDR1 as SGHRS and CDR2 as YFSETQ. The CDR3 sequence is CASTPGQGVLGYTF. The CDR3 bases are TGCGCCAGCACGCCGGGACAGGGGGTCCTTGGCTACACCTTC.

This clone was seen once. The chain employs TRBV5-1 and TRBJ2-4, with a possible D match to TRBD2 (6 bases). The length of the CDR3 is 14 residues. The germline gives CDR1 SGHRS, CDR2 YFSETQ. Trimming removed 1 base from V and 6 bases from J, with 11 bases in between. The CDR3 coding sequence is TGCGCCAGCAGCTTGTCGGGGGTCTTAAACATTCAGTACTTC. It specifies CASSLSGVLNIQYF.

The genes are TRBV29-1 and TRBJ2-7, with a tentative D call TRBD1 (5 bases). In germline, CDR1 is SQVTM, CDR2 ANQGSEA. There are 11 residues in the CDR3. V lost 6 bases, J lost 2 bases, and 8 bases lay in between. CDR3 in amino acids: CSVRGTYEQYF. In nucleotides, the CDR3 is TGCAGCGTAAGGGGTACCTACGAGCAGTACTTC.

The V gene is TRBV4-3, the J gene TRBJ2-2; unclear D gene. This CDR3 comprises 15 residues. V shed 0 bases and J shed 5 bases, with 10 bases lying between them. The germline CDR1 and CDR2 sequences are LGHNA and YSLEER. As DNA, the CDR3 is TGCGCCAGCAGCCAAGACTTTGCGCAGACCGGGGAGCTGTTTTTT. The encoded protein is CASSQDFAQTGELFF.

The chain links TRBV29-1 to TRBJ1-1, with TRBD1 identical over 7 bases. The V gene end was trimmed by 5 bases and the J gene end by 5 bases; junction bases not matched to a gene: 5. Germline V CDR1 and CDR2: SQVTM, ANQGSEA. The CDR3 is 12 amino acids. CDR3 region: CSVHTGVTEAFF. The CDR3, as DNA: TGCAGCGTTCATACAGGGGTTACTGAAGCTTTCTTT.

The chain joins TRBV5-5 to TRBJ2-7; D remains unclear. The CDR3 runs 13 residues. Trimming cost V 0 bases and J 2 bases, with 6 bases left between them. CDR1 and CDR2 from the germline V gene are SGHKS and YYEKEE (reference sequence). CDR3 sequence (DNA): TGTGCCAGCAGCTTGGAAGTCACCTACGAGCAGTACTTC. Protein: CASSLEVTYEQYF.

This sequence joins TRBV28 and TRBJ1-2; weak D call: TRBD1 (6 bases). This CDR3 contains 14 residues. Trimming pared 5 bases from V and 0 bases from J, leaving 10 bases between. CDR1 and CDR2 from the germline V gene are MDHEN and SYDVKM. Here the CDR3 reads CASSTGYANYGYTF. CDR3 DNA: TGTGCCAGCAGTACAGGGTATGCTAACTATGGCTACACCTTC.

J is TRBJ2-1 and V is TRBV30; maybe TRBD2 (5 bases). The CDR3 spans 12 residues. Germline CDR1 and CDR2: GTSNPN and SVGIG (reference sequence). The germline V and J ends were trimmed by 2 bases and 6 bases, with 8 bases remaining between them. The CDR3 nucleotides are TGTGCCTGGAGTCCCACTAGCAATGAGCAGTTCTTC. It yields the protein CAWSPTSNEQFF.

The chain is built from TRBV29-1 and TRBJ1-2; D is undetermined. Germline V gene sequence: CDR1 SQVTM, CDR2 ANQGSEA. The V end was cut by 7 bases, the J end by 2 bases, with 11 bases between. The CDR3 contains 12 residues. DNA of the CDR3: TGCAGCGAAAGACAATGGAACTATGGCTACACCTTC. Its protein product is CSERQWNYGYTF.

The chain combines TRBV7-2 with TRBJ2-1, with 8 bases aligning to TRBD1. V shed 0 bases and J 0 bases; nucleotides not matched to a gene: 1. CDR3 length: 16 amino acids. Germline V CDR1 and CDR2: SGHTA, FQGNSA. The CDR3 here is CASSLATGGSYNEQFF. The CDR3 DNA is TGTGCCAGCAGCTTAGCTACAGGGGGCTCCTACAATGAGCAGTTCTTC.

V usage is TRBV28 and J usage is TRBJ2-2; 9 bases are a match to TRBD2. The V and J ends lost 2 bases and 4 bases, in that order; junction bases with no gene match: 5. The CDR3 is 16 residues long. Germline assignment: CDR1 MDHEN and CDR2 SYDVKM. The CDR3 sequence is CASSLAGGPGTGELFF. Written as DNA, the CDR3 is TGTGCCAGCAGTTTAGCGGGGGGGCCGGGCACCGGGGAGCTGTTTTTT.

V is TRBV7-2 and J is TRBJ2-7, with D perhaps assigned TRBD1 or TRBD2 (6 bases each). The germline V gene has CDR1 SGHTA and CDR2 FQGNSA. The CDR3 length is 14 residues. The V and J ends lost 6 bases and 3 bases respectively, with 15 bases between them. The CDR3 nucleotides are TGTGCCAGCAGTCCTGAGGGGGGACTCTACGAGCAGTACTTC. This encodes CASSPEGGLYEQYF.

A single count supports this clone. The chain is built from TRBV18 and TRBJ1-1; tentatively, D is TRBD1 (5 bases). CDR1 is KGHSH and CDR2 is LQKENI in the germline V gene. V lost 2 bases and J 11 bases, leaving 21 bases between the germline ends. The CDR3 has 15 amino acids. The CDR3 protein is CASSPDRLTAISAFF. CDR3 DNA sequence: TGTGCCAGCTCACCAGATCGGTTGACAGCGATCTCCGCTTTCTTT.